Below, 9 T cell receptor beta chains from the same sample are listed, as sequenced in a study of naive and memory T cell subsets. An equimolar mix of two oligonucleotides served as the beta constant-region primer for TRBC1 and TRBC2. The ligated cDNA underwent four PCR rounds using SP2 and nested alpha and beta constant-region primers. Each CDR3 protein gets one entry after TCRdb re-called the UMI-ligation and nested PCR reads with MiXCR. The sample gives around 30,000 distinct CDR3 sequences, about 18% of which show up once; under 4% is in the top ten. The specimen sequenced was effector memory CD4+ T cells from blood. Subset denoted: effector memory, CD45RA- CD27-. Receptor source: a human donor in good health.

V is TRBV20-1 and J is TRBJ1-2, with D possibly matching TRBD1 (6 bases). Germline values: CDR1 DFQATT, CDR2 SNEGSKA (reference sequence). This CDR3 has 13 residues. V lost 3 bases, J lost 3 bases, and 11 bases lay in between. The CDR3 nucleotides read TGCAGTGCTAGGATTCGGACAGACTATGGCTACACCTTC. Protein product: CSARIRTDYGYTF.

CDR3 sequence reads: CSVGGSYEQYF. CDR3 DNA: TGCAGCGTTGGGGGTTCCTACGAGCAGTACTTC. V and J are TRBV29-1 and TRBJ2-7, with D unclear. CDR3 length equals 11 residues. Trimming took off 4 bases at V and 1 base at J, with 5 bases between the two ends. CDR1 and CDR2 from the germline V gene are SQVTM and ANQGSEA.

The chain combines TRBV5-1 with TRBJ2-1; D not resolved. The CDR3 is 15 residues long. Germline V gives CDR1 SGHRS, CDR2 YFSETQ. V was pared by 2 bases and J by 0 bases, with 9 bases between. The CDR3 protein is CASSFSPSSYNEQFF. CDR3 coding DNA: TGCGCCAGCAGCTTCTCGCCGAGCTCCTACAATGAGCAGTTCTTC. The variable domain in full, with the rest retrieved from reference TRBV5-1 and TRBJ2-1, is KAGVTQTPRYLIKTRGQQVTLSCSPISGHRSVSWYQQTPGQGLQFLFEYFSETQRNKGNFPGRFSGRQFSNSRSEMNVSTLELGDSALYLCASSFSPSSYNEQFFGPGTRLTVL.

This chain connects TRBV20-1 to TRBJ1-2; D remains unclear. Germline values: CDR1 DFQATT, CDR2 SNEGSKA (reference sequence). This CDR3 is 15 amino acids long. V lost 1 base and J 3 bases, leaving 15 bases between the germline ends. CDR3 nucleotide sequence: TGCAGTGCTAGAGCGGTTACCTCCTCGGACTATGGCTACACCTTC. It codes for CSARAVTSSDYGYTF.

This clonotype was counted ten times or more. V usage is TRBV7-2 and J usage is TRBJ2-2; TRBD1 aligns across 8 bases. Germline CDR1 SGHTA, CDR2 FQGNSA. Trimming at V came to 2 bases and at J to 5 bases, leaving 16 bases not matched to a gene. The CDR3 runs 19 residues. CDR3 in amino acids: CASSLKGGPGTGRTGELFF. CDR3 nucleotide sequence: TGTGCCAGCAGCTTAAAGGGCGGGCCAGGGACAGGTCGGACCGGGGAGCTGTTTTTT.

Only a few counts were recorded for this clonotype. V and J are TRBV19 and TRBJ2-7, with 8 bases identical to TRBD1. The trim removed 4 bases at V and 3 bases at J, leaving 5 bases unmatched. Germline V gene sequence: CDR1 LNHDA, CDR2 SQIVND (reference sequence). The CDR3 contains 14 residues. CDR3 residues: CASSNQGALYEQYF. DNA for the CDR3: TGTGCCAGTAGTAACCAGGGGGCACTCTACGAGCAGTACTTC.

This clonotype was observed a handful of times. The rearrangement uses TRBV7-9 and TRBJ2-3; TRBD1 or TRBD2 may be the D gene (5 bases each). Trimming removed 2 bases from V and 13 bases from J, with 10 bases in between. CDR1 and CDR2 from the germline V gene are SEHNR and FQNEAQ (reference sequence). This CDR3 is 11 amino acids long. CDR3 bases: TGTGCCAGCAGCTTACAGGGAGAGGAGTATTTT. Its translation: CASSLQGEEYF.

To note about this clonotype: An end of the junction differs from the germline gene, which may be a read error. The V and J genes are TRBV5-1 and TRBJ2-7; D gene ambiguous. The CDR3 has 14 amino acids. From germline, CDR1 is SGHRS and CDR2 YFSETQ. The CDR3 loop reads CTSSMDPQAYEQYF. The CDR3 DNA is TGCACCAGCAGCATGGACCCCCAGGCCTACGAGCAGTACTTC.

This clonotype was seen at least ten times. The chain recombines TRBV11-2 with TRBJ2-7; 8 bases align to TRBD1. This CDR3 is 14 amino acids long. Trimming at V came to 7 bases and at J to 5 bases, leaving 10 bases not matched to a gene. CDR1 is SGHAT, CDR2 FQNNGV, per germline. DNA for the CDR3: TGTGCCAGCAACTCTCAGAACAGGGGGGACGAGCAGTACTTC. Its translation: CASNSQNRGDEQYF. The complete variable domain, with remaining parts taken from reference TRBV11-2 and TRBJ2-7, reads EAGVAQSPRYKIIEKRQSVAFWCNPISGHATLYWYQQILGQGPKLLIQFQNNGVVDDSQLPKDRFSAERLKGVDSTLKIQPAKLEDSAVYLCASNSQNRGDEQYFGPGTRLTVT.